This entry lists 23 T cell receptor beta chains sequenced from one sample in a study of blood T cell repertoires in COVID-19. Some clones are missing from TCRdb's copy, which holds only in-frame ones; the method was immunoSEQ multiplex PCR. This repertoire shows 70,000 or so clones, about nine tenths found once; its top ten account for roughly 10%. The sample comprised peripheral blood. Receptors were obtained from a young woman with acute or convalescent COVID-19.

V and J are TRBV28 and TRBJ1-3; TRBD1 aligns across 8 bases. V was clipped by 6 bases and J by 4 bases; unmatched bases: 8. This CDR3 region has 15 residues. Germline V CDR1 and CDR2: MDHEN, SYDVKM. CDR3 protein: CASSPRTGSGNTIYF. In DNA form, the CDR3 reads TGTGCCAGCAGCCCCAGGACAGGGTCGGGAAACACCATATATTTT.

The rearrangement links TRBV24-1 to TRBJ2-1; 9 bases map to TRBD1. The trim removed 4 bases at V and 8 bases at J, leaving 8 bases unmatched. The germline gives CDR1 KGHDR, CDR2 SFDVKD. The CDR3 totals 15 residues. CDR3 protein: CATSERDRDIYEQFF. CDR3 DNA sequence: TGTGCCACCAGTGAACGGGACAGGGATATCTATGAGCAGTTCTTC.

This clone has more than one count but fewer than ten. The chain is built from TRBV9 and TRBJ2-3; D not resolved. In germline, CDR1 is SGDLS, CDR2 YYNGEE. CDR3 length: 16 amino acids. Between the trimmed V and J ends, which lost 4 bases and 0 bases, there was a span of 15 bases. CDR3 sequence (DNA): TGTGCCAGCAGCCCACGCATTGACTCAAGCACAGATACGCAGTATTTT. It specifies CASSPRIDSSTDTQYF.

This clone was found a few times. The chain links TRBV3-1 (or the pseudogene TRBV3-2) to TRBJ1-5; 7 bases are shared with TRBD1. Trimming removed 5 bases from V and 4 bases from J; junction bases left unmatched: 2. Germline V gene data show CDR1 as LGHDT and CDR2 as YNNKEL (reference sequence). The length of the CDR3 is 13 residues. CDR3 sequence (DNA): TGTGCCAGCAGCAGCAGGGGGAATCAGCCCCAGCATTTT. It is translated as CASSSRGNQPQHF.

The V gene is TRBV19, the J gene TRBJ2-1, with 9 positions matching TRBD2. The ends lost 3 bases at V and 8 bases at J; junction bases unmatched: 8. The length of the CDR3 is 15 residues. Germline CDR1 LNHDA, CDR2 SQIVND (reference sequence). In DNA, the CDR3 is TGTGCCAGTAGTATTACGGCGGGGGGGCGTCATGAGCAGTTCTTC. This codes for CASSITAGGRHEQFF.

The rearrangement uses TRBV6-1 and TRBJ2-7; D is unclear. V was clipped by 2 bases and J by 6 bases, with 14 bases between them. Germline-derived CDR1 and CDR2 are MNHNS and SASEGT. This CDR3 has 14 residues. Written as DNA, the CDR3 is TGTGCCAGCAGTGAAATGGGTAGCATAAGCGAGCAGTACTTC. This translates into CASSEMGSISEQYF.

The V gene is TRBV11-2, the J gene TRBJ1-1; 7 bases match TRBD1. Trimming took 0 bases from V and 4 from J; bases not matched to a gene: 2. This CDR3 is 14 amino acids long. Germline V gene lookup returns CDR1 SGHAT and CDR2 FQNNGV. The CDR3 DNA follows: TGTGCCAGCAGCTTAGAAGCAGGGGGCACTGAAGCTTTCTTT. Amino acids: CASSLEAGGTEAFF.

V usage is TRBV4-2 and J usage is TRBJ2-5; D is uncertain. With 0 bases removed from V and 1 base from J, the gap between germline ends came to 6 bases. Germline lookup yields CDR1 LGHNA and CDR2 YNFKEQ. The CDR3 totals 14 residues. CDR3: CASSQEHLQETQYF. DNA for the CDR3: TGTGCCAGCAGCCAAGAACACCTCCAAGAGACCCAGTACTTC.

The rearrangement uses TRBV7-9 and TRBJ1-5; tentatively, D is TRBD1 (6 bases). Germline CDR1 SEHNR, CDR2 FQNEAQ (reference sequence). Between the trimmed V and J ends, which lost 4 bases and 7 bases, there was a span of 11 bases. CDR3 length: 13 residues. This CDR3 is CASSSGAVQPQHF. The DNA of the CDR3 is TGTGCCAGCAGCTCAGGGGCTGTCCAGCCCCAGCATTTT.

In DNA, the CDR3 is TGTGCCCCCACCTCAGGCAGGGGAAAGGTTGTGGAGACCCAGTACTTC. This encodes CAPTSGRGKVVETQYF. This chain joins TRBV21-1 and TRBJ2-5; the DNA was not used to check the table's D call, TRBD1. TRBV21-1 is annotated as a pseudogene. This CDR3 has 16 residues.

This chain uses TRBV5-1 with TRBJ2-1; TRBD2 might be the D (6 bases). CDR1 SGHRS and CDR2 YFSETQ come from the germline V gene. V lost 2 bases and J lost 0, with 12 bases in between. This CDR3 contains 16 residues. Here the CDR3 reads CASSLPGRDSYNEQFF. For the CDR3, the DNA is TGCGCCAGCAGCTTACCGGGGCGGGACTCCTACAATGAGCAGTTCTTC.

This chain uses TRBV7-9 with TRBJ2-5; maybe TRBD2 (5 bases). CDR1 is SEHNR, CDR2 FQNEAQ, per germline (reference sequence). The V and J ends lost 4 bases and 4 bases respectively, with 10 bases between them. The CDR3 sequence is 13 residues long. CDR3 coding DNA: TGTGCCAGCAGCTGGGAGACCAGAGAGACCCAGTACTTC. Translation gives CASSWETRETQYF.

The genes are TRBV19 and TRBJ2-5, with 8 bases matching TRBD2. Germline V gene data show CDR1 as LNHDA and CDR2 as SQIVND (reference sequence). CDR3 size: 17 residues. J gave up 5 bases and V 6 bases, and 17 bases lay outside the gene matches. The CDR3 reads CASSPTGGLSYVETQYF. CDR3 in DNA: TGTGCCAGTAGCCCGACGGGGGGGCTAAGTTACGTGGAGACCCAGTACTTC.

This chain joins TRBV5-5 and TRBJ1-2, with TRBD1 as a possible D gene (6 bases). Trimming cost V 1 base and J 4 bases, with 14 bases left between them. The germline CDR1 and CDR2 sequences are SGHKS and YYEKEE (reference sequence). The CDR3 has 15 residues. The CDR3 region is CASSLSRGIAYGYTF. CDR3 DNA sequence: TGTGCCAGCAGCTTGTCCAGGGGCATTGCCTATGGCTACACCTTC.

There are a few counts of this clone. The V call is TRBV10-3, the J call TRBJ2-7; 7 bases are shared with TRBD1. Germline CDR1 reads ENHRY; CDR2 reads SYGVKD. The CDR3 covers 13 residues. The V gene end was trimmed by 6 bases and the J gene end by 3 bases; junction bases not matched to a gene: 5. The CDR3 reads CAISSTGNYEQYF. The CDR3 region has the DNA TGTGCCATCAGCTCGACAGGGAACTACGAGCAGTACTTC.

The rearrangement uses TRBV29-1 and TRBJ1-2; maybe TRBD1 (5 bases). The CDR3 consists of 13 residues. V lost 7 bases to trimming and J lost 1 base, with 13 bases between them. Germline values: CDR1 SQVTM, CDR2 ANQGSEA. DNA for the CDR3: TGCAGCGCTCTTGACAGTGTTAACTATGGCTACACCTTC. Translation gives CSALDSVNYGYTF.

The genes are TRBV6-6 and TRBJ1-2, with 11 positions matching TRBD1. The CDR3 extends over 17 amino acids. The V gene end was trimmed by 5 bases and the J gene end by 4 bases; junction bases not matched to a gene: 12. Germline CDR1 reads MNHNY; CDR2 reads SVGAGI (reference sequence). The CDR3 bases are TGTGCCAGCAGTCCTTACCCGGGACAGGGGGTAGGCTATGGCTACACCTTC. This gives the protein CASSPYPGQGVGYGYTF.

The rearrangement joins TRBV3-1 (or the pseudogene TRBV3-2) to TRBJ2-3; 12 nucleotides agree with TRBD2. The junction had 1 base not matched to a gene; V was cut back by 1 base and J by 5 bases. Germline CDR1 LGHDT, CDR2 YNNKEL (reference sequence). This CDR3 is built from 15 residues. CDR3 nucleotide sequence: TGTGCCAGCAGCCAAGGACTAGCGGGGGTAGATACGCAGTATTTT. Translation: CASSQGLAGVDTQYF.

This chain's CDR3 is CASRDYTGELFF. For the CDR3, the DNA is TGTGCCAGCAGGGACTACACCGGGGAGCTGTTTTTT. The chain carries TRBV6-5 and TRBJ2-2; D may be TRBD2 (5 bases). In germline, CDR1 is MNHEY, CDR2 SVGAGI. Trimming stripped 6 bases from V and 3 bases from J, with 5 bases between. The CDR3 consists of 12 residues.

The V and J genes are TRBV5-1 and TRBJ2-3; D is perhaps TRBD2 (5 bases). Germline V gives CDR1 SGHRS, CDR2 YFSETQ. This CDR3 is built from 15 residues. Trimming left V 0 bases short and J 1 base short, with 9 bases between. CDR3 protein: CASSLDGVGTDTQYF. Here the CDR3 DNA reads TGCGCCAGCAGCTTGGACGGGGTAGGCACAGATACGCAGTATTTT.

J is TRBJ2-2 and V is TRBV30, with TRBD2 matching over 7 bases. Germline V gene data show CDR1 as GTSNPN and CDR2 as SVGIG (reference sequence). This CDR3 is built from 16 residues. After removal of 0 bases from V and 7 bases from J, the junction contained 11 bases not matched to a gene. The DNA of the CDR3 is TGTGCCTGGAGTGTACCGGAAACGCGGGGGTTCGGGGAGCTGTTTTTT. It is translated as CAWSVPETRGFGELFF. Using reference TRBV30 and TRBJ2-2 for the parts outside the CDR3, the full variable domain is SQTIHQWPATLVQPVGSPLSLECTVEGTSNPNLYWYRQAAGRGLQLLFYSVGIGQISSEVPQNLSASRPQDRQFILSSKKLLLSDSGFYLCAWSVPETRGFGELFFGEGSRLTVL.

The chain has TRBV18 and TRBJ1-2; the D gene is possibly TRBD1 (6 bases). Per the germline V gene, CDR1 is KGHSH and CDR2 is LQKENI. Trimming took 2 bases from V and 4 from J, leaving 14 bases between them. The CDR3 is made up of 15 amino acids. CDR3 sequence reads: CASSPTKGVGYGYTF. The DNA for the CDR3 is TGTGCCAGCTCACCAACGAAGGGGGTTGGCTATGGCTACACCTTC.

The CDR3 DNA reads as TGTGCCAGCAGTGGCACCATCTGGAGTAGTCCTTCCTACGAGCAGTACTTC. It is translated as CASSGTIWSSPSYEQYF. The chain combines TRBV6-4 with TRBJ2-7; D uncertain. The CDR3 consists of 17 residues. V dropped 4 bases and J dropped 1 base, with 20 bases sitting between them. Germline V lookup: CDR1 MRHNA, CDR2 SNTAGT.